These 15 T cell receptor beta chains were all obtained from the same sample, sequenced in a study of blood T cells in healthy people across ages. The second PCR ran about 7 to 12 cycles with a sample-barcoded 5' primer and J-beta primers. MiXCR was run by TCRdb on the 5' RACE reads, yielding one entry per CDR3 protein. This sample has 890,000 or so distinct CDR3 sequences, with approximately 67% found just once. Sample: blood. The receptor source for this set is a man in his thirties or forties in good health.

The CDR3 sequence: CASSETDARGNEQYF. CDR3 bases: TGTGCCAGCAGCGAAACAGATGCCCGAGGCAATGAGCAGTACTTC. This chain uses TRBV9 with TRBJ2-7; D unresolved. The CDR3 spans 15 residues. Germline V gene lookup returns CDR1 SGDLS and CDR2 YYNGEE. V was cut by 3 bases and J by 7 bases, with 20 bases left in between.

The V gene is TRBV12-3 or TRBV12-4, the J gene TRBJ2-2; TRBD2 might be the D (5 bases). This CDR3 spans 13 amino acids. Trimming shortened V by 5 bases and J by 6 bases, and 10 bases separated the two germline ends. The CDR3, as DNA: TGTGCCAGCAGTGATGTGGAGGCCGGGGAGCTGTTTTTT. The encoded protein is CASSDVEAGELFF.

The rearrangement joins TRBV20-1 to TRBJ1-5; D call uncertain. Germline V gives CDR1 DFQATT, CDR2 SNEGSKA (reference sequence). This CDR3 contains 15 residues. V dropped 3 bases and J dropped 0 bases, with 12 bases sitting between them. CDR3 nucleotides: TGCAGTGCTAGGTTCGTCGGAAATAGCAATCAGCCCCAGCATTTT. Its protein is CSARFVGNSNQPQHF.

The V gene is TRBV6-6, the J gene TRBJ1-2; 8 bases are a match to TRBD1. The CDR3 spans 14 residues. Trimming removed 6 bases from V and 6 bases from J; junction bases left unmatched: 9. CDR1 MNHNY and CDR2 SVGAGI come from the germline V gene (reference sequence). CDR3 residues: CASSLGQGVNGYTF. The CDR3 DNA reads TGTGCCAGCAGCTTAGGACAGGGTGTAAATGGCTACACCTTC.

There are a few counts of this clonotype. The chain employs TRBV20-1 and TRBJ1-1, with D maybe TRBD1 (6 bases). The CDR3 runs 15 residues. V lost 5 bases and J 0 bases, leaving 16 bases between the germline ends. Germline V CDR1 and CDR2: DFQATT, SNEGSKA (reference sequence). The CDR3 reads CSAYRTATMNTEAFF. Here the CDR3 DNA reads TGCAGTGCTTACCGGACAGCTACCATGAACACTGAAGCTTTCTTT.

This clonotype was seen a handful of times. V usage is TRBV4-2 and J usage is TRBJ1-2; D unclear. Germline V gene lookup returns CDR1 LGHNA and CDR2 YNFKEQ. Trimming pared 4 bases from V and 4 bases from J, leaving 10 bases between. The length of the CDR3 is 13 residues. CDR3 DNA: TGTGCCAGCAGCCCCCTGGACGGCTATGGCTACACCTTC. Its protein product is CASSPLDGYGYTF.

The J gene is TRBJ2-3, the V gene TRBV6-2 or TRBV6-3; D ambiguous. There are 14 residues in the CDR3. The V end was cut by 1 base, the J end by 3 bases, with 8 bases between. Germline V CDR1 and CDR2: MNHEY, SVGEGT. The CDR3 bases are TGTGCCAGCAGTTACTACCGAATAACAGATACGCAGTATTTT. The encoded protein is CASSYYRITDTQYF.

The gene calls are TRBV6-1 and TRBJ2-3; D not certain. Germline V gene sequence: CDR1 MNHNS, CDR2 SASEGT. Trimming cost V 10 bases and J 6 bases, with 11 bases left between them. This CDR3 has 11 amino acids. The CDR3 nucleotides read TGTGCCACGTTCCGGCGGGATACGCAGTATTTT. Amino acid sequence: CATFRRDTQYF.

This chain joins TRBV11-2 and TRBJ1-2; a possible D gene is TRBD1 (5 bases). Germline V gives CDR1 SGHAT, CDR2 FQNNGV. Trimming took off 0 bases at V and 2 bases at J, with 13 bases between the two ends. The CDR3 runs to 16 residues. The CDR3 spells CASSLDLGDGNYGYTF. The CDR3 bases are TGTGCCAGCAGCTTAGATTTAGGGGACGGAAACTATGGCTACACCTTC.

This clonotype was observed a handful of times. The chain combines TRBV12-3 or TRBV12-4 with TRBJ2-7, with D possibly matching TRBD1 (5 bases). Trimming pared 1 base from V and 5 bases from J, leaving 9 bases between. CDR3 length: 13 residues. The DNA of the CDR3 is TGTGCCAGCAGTTTAGGCAGGGTCCACGAGCAGTACTTC. As protein: CASSLGRVHEQYF.

This chain joins TRBV5-1 and TRBJ2-1, with TRBD1 identical over 8 bases. Trimming removed 4 bases from V and 0 bases from J; junction bases left unmatched: 21. The CDR3 covers 21 residues. CDR1 and CDR2 (germline): SGHRS, YFSETQ. CDR3 nucleotide sequence: TGCGCCAGCAGCGGGGAAAAGGGGGGCAGGGGGCACCCTCCCTCCTACAATGAGCAGTTCTTC. Protein: CASSGEKGGRGHPPSYNEQFF.

This chain links TRBV6-6 with TRBJ1-2; D not resolved. Trimming took off 2 bases at V and 2 bases at J, with 6 bases between the two ends. The CDR3 sequence is 13 residues long. CDR1 and CDR2 (germline): MNHNY, SVGAGI (reference sequence). The CDR3 region has the DNA TGTGCCAGCAGTTACCCAGCCAACTATGGCTACACCTTC. It translates to CASSYPANYGYTF.

This chain joins TRBV10-3 and TRBJ2-2, with 9 bases lining up with TRBD1. V shed 6 bases and J 6 bases; nucleotides not matched to a gene: 2. Germline V gene data show CDR1 as ENHRY and CDR2 as SYGVKD. The CDR3 has 13 amino acids. CDR3 amino acids: CAIRRQGAGELFF. In DNA, the CDR3 is TGTGCCATCAGGAGACAGGGGGCCGGGGAGCTGTTTTTT.

J is TRBJ2-4 and V is TRBV10-3; D gene uncertain. The CDR3 sequence is 13 residues long. V lost 0 bases and J 13 bases, leaving 13 bases between the germline ends. Germline CDR1 reads ENHRY; CDR2 reads SYGVKD. CDR3 sequence reads: CAISESMIGEQYF. Written as DNA, the CDR3 is TGTGCCATCAGTGAGTCGATGATAGGTGAGCAGTACTTC.

This clonotype was seen once. The chain employs TRBV7-9 and TRBJ1-2, with a tentative D call TRBD1 (5 bases). The ends were cut back, 5 bases at V and 3 bases at J, with 19 bases in the middle. CDR3 length equals 16 residues. CDR1 and CDR2 (germline): SEHNR, FQNEAQ (reference sequence). The CDR3 here is CASSPRQFGGDYGYTF. The CDR3 DNA reads as TGTGCCAGCAGCCCCCGACAGTTCGGCGGCGACTATGGCTACACCTTC.